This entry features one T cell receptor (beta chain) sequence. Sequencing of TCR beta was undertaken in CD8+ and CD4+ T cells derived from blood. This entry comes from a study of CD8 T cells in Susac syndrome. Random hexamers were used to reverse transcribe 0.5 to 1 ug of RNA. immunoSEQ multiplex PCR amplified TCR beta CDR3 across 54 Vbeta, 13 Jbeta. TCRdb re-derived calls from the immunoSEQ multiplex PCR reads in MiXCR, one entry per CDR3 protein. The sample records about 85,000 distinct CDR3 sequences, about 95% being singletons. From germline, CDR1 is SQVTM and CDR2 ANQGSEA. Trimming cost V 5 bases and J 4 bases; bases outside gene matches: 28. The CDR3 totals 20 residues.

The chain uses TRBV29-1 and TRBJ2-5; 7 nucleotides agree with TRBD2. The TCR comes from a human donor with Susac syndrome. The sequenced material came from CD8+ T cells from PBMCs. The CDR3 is CSVSGPLSPELANIRETQYF. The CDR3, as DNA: TGCAGCGTTTCTGGACCCCTGTCCCCTGAACTAGCGAACATTCGAGAGACCCAGTACTTC.